One sample yielded the 14 T cell receptor beta chains listed below, sequenced in a study of blood T cell repertoires in COVID-19. The repertoire was sequenced with immunoSEQ multiplex PCR; TCRdb's copy has only in-frame clones and lacks some. The sample holds roughly 16,000 clones, 89% seen once. The sequencing input was peripheral blood. The origin of the receptors is a human donor in a cohort sampled during active COVID-19.

The genes are TRBV2 and TRBJ2-5; tentatively, D is TRBD2 (5 bases). The CDR3 spans 14 residues. Looked up from germline, CDR1 is SNHLY and CDR2 is FYNNEI. Between the trimmed V and J ends, which lost 6 bases and 0 bases, there was a span of 11 bases. The CDR3 sequence is CASRRARYQETQYF. In nucleotides, the CDR3 is TGTGCCAGCAGGAGGGCCCGGTACCAAGAGACCCAGTACTTC.

CDR3 protein: CASSTGQTHEKLFF. The CDR3 coding sequence is TGTGCCAGTAGTACCGGACAGACTCATGAAAAACTGTTTTTT. The chain joins TRBV19 to TRBJ1-4; D is perhaps TRBD1 (6 bases). Trimming shortened V by 4 bases and J by 6 bases, and 12 bases separated the two germline ends. The CDR3 loop spans 14 amino acids. The germline V gene has CDR1 LNHDA and CDR2 SQIVND (reference sequence). Using reference TRBV19 and TRBJ1-4 for the parts outside the CDR3, the full variable domain is DGGITQSPKYLFRKEGQNVTLSCEQNLNHDAMYWYRQDPGQGLRLIYYSQIVNDFQKGDIAEGYSVSREKKESFPLTVTSAQKNPTAFYLCASSTGQTHEKLFFGSGTQLSVL.

The J gene is TRBJ2-7, the V gene TRBV3-1 (or the pseudogene TRBV3-2), with TRBD1 as a possible D gene (6 bases). The ends were cut back, 3 bases at V and 0 bases at J, with 9 bases in the middle. This CDR3 comprises 14 residues. Germline-derived CDR1 and CDR2 are LGHDT and YNNKEL (reference sequence). The CDR3 region has the DNA TGTGCCAGCAGCCAGAGACAGGTCTCCTACGAGCAGTACTTC. Amino acid sequence: CASSQRQVSYEQYF.

The CDR3 DNA follows: TGTGCCAGCTCACCGCCCGGGCTTGAGGGTGAAAAACTGTTTTTT. This gives the protein CASSPPGLEGEKLFF. The chain carries TRBV18 and TRBJ1-4; D call uncertain. This CDR3 contains 15 residues. V gave up 3 bases and J gave up 7 bases, with 15 bases separating them. From germline, CDR1 is KGHSH and CDR2 LQKENI.

This clone was counted a single time. The chain recombines TRBV11-2 with TRBJ1-4, with TRBD1 identical over 10 bases. Germline CDR1 reads SGHAT; CDR2 reads FQNNGV. V lost 2 bases and J lost 16; bases outside the gene matches: 4. The CDR3 is 12 residues long. The CDR3 spells CASSLSDRGQFF. DNA of the CDR3: TGTGCCAGCAGCTTATCAGACAGGGGGCAGTTTTTT.

This clone has only one observation. This rearrangement joins TRBV5-4 to TRBJ2-1, with TRBD2 matching over 7 bases. V gave up 7 bases and J gave up 8 bases; unmatched junction bases: 9. Per the germline V gene, CDR1 is SGHNT and CDR2 is YYREEE (reference sequence). The CDR3 runs to 13 residues. The CDR3 region has the DNA TGTGCCAGCGGGAGGGGAGGGGTTGATGAGCAGTTCTTC. Its protein is CASGRGGVDEQFF.

This clone is medium-sized within its sample. Here the CDR3 reads CASSVEGFGTGGFDEQFF. CDR3 in DNA: TGTGCCAGCAGCGTAGAGGGGTTTGGGACAGGGGGCTTCGATGAGCAGTTCTTC. The genes are TRBV9 and TRBJ2-1, with TRBD1 identical over 12 bases. The length of the CDR3 is 18 residues. V lost 0 bases to trimming and J lost 8 bases; unmatched junction nucleotides: 12. Germline lookup yields CDR1 SGDLS and CDR2 YYNGEE.

This chain uses TRBV9 with TRBJ1-4, with a tentative D call TRBD1 (6 bases). The ends were cut back, 3 bases at V and 8 bases at J, with 23 bases in the middle. The CDR3 runs to 17 residues. The germline gives CDR1 SGDLS, CDR2 YYNGEE. The CDR3 is CASSGAESGQRGEKLFF. CDR3 in DNA: TGTGCCAGCAGCGGGGCGGAGAGTGGACAGCGGGGGGAAAAACTGTTTTTT.

CDR3 nucleotides: TGTGCCAGTAGTGACAGGGCCGTTGGCACAGATACGCAGTATTTT. This translates into CASSDRAVGTDTQYF. The rearrangement joins TRBV19 to TRBJ2-3; 7 positions match TRBD1. CDR1 and CDR2 from the germline V gene are LNHDA and SQIVND (reference sequence). CDR3 length: 15 amino acids. V gave up 5 bases and J gave up 1 base; unmatched junction bases: 6.

This chain joins TRBV9 and TRBJ1-1; D unclear. This CDR3 is built from 13 residues. Germline V gene lookup returns CDR1 SGDLS and CDR2 YYNGEE. With 1 base removed from V and 2 bases from J, the gap between germline ends came to 6 bases. The CDR3 sequence: CASSVSGNTEAFF. The CDR3 coding sequence is TGTGCCAGCAGCGTATCGGGAAACACTGAAGCTTTCTTT.

As to this clone: The same CDR3 is also encoded by other DNA sequences in this sample. The genes are TRBV19 and TRBJ2-7, with D possibly being TRBD1 (6 bases). CDR1 is LNHDA and CDR2 is SQIVND in the germline V gene (reference sequence). Trimming removed 5 bases from V and 12 bases from J, with 23 bases in between. This CDR3 has 14 residues. The CDR3 sequence is CASSPVNGGTGMYF. The CDR3 bases are TGTGCCAGTAGTCCCGTCAATGGGGGAACAGGGATGTACTTC.

The V call is TRBV4-1, the J call TRBJ2-7; 9 bases fit TRBD1. CDR3 length: 17 residues. Germline assignment: CDR1 MGHRA and CDR2 YSYEKL. The J segment lost 3 bases and the V segment lost 1 base, leaving 10 bases of the junction unmatched. The chain's CDR3 is CASSQGYGTGNFYEQYF. For the CDR3, the DNA is TGCGCCAGCAGCCAAGGATACGGGACAGGGAACTTCTACGAGCAGTACTTC.

The chain carries TRBV6-5 and TRBJ2-7; D is perhaps TRBD2 (5 bases). CDR1 is MNHEY, CDR2 SVGAGI, per germline. The CDR3 extends over 14 amino acids. With 2 bases removed from V and 4 bases from J, the gap between germline ends came to 12 bases. The CDR3 is CASSYRPEGYEQYF. The CDR3 DNA is TGTGCCAGCAGTTACAGGCCCGAGGGTTACGAGCAGTACTTC.

The CDR3 DNA is TGCGCCAGCAGCTTGACAGGGGGTAGCACTGAAGCTTTCTTT. Residues: CASSLTGGSTEAFF. The chain is built from TRBV5-1 and TRBJ1-1; 8 nucleotides match TRBD1. Germline CDR1 is SGHRS and CDR2 is YFSETQ. With 1 base clipped from V and 4 bases from J, the junction kept 3 bases outside the gene matches. The CDR3 has 14 amino acids.